This TCR beta chain was sequenced for a study of shared clonotypes between healthy human individuals. About the research overall: Each donor's CD8 memory used one plate, CD8 naive two, each CD4 subset three.

Negatively enriched CD4+ T cells were divided by CD45RA into naive and memory. Measured with immunoSEQ multiplex PCR; TCRdb has only the in-frame clones, and not every one. The table lists about 1,500,000 clones, roughly 97% of them singletons. V was pared by 3 bases and J by 1 base, with 15 bases between. The CDR3 is 16 residues long. Germline loops: CDR1 KGHSH, CDR2 LQKENI. The specimen was naive CD4+ T cells sorted from blood. Indicated subset: CD45RA+ positively selected. V gene TRBV18 combines with J gene TRBJ1-2; D uncertain. The receptor was derived from a man between 25 and 39 years old in good health. The CDR3 nucleotides are TGTGCCAGCTCACCGTCTCCGGTCGCGCTTAACTATGGCTACACCTTC. This sequence encodes CASSPSPVALNYGYTF.